The present TCR beta chain was sequenced within a study of cytomegalovirus exposure and HLA in healthy donors. Study at large: Earlier findings included some 100 million unique TCR beta sequences obtained from about 180 million T cells. General study results and limits: Later genetic work tied a missense DCLRE1C variant to beta-chain V and J trimming. Highest at DRB1 and lowest at HLA-C, TCR association rates differed among HLA loci in a later analysis.

The germline V gene has CDR1 LNHDA and CDR2 SQIVND (reference sequence). The CDR3 consists of 16 residues. V lost 4 bases, J lost 5 bases, and 10 bases stayed unmatched. The primer mix had 60 Vbeta and 13 Jbeta primers. Clones were read by immunoSEQ multiplex PCR, and TCRdb kept only the in-frame ones, dropping some. The sample has under 150,000 clones, nearly 80% seen once. Turning to this clone: The target antigen is unknown.

The TCR was taken from a middle-aged woman in good health and CMV-seronegative. The source material was PBMCs. The chain uses TRBV19 and TRBJ2-7, with 11 bases identical to TRBD1. CDR3 region: CASSRTPGQGVHEQYF. Written as DNA, the CDR3 is TGTGCCAGTAGTAGAACCCCGGGACAGGGGGTGCACGAGCAGTACTTC.